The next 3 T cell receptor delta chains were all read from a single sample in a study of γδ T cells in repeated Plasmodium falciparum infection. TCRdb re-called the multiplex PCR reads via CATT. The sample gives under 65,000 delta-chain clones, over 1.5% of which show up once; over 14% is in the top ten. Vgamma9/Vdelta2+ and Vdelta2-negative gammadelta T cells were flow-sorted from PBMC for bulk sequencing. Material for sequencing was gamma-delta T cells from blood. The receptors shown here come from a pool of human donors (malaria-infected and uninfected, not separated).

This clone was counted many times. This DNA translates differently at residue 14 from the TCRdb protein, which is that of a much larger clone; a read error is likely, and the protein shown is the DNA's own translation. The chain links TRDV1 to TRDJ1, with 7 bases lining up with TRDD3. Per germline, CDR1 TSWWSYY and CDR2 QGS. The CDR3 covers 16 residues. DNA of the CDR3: TGTGCTCTTGGGGAACTTATGGGAGGGATACTCGATAAACCCATCTTT. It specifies CALGELMGGILDKPIF.

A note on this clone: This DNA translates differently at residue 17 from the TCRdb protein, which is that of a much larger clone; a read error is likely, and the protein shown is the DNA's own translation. CDR3 region: CASAFLRAGGYKTYTDRLIF. As DNA, the CDR3 is TGTGCCTCCGCATTCCTCAGGGCTGGGGGATACAAAACGTACACCGATAGACTCATCTTT. This chain connects TRDV3 to TRDJ1; 11 nucleotides agree with TRDD3. Germline V gives CDR1 TVYSNPD, CDR2 GDNSRS (reference sequence). The CDR3 covers 20 residues.

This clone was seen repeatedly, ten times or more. The CDR3 DNA sequence: TGTGCCTGTGACACCGTCTCGGTGGGGGATACCCCCGATAAACTCATCTTT. Protein: CACDTVSVGDTPDKLIF. The V gene is TRDV2, the J gene TRDJ1; TRDD3 agrees at 10 bases. Losses at the gene ends were 0 bases for V and 3 bases for J; bases not matched to a gene: 9. The CDR3 contains 17 residues. The germline gives CDR1 GEAIGNYY, CDR2 EKD.